Following are 31 T cell receptor beta chains from one sample sequenced in a study of CXCR3 chemokines and chemotherapy response in bladder cancer. From the PCR reads, TCRdb called clonotypes with MiXCR, one entry per CDR3 protein. The sample yields 5,000 to 6,500 distinct CDR3 sequences, around an eighth seen once. This material was acquired from a patient whose treatment included neoadjuvant chemotherapy. These receptors all stem from a human donor with bladder cancer that responded to neoadjuvant chemotherapy.

This clonotype appeared many times. The chain is built from TRBV24-1 and TRBJ2-1; 10 bases match TRBD1. The V gene's germline CDR1 is KGHDR and CDR2 SFDVKD. This CDR3 has 16 amino acids. Germline trimming cut 3 bases from V and 0 bases from J; bases unmatched to any gene: 1. The CDR3 reads CATSDRTGGSYNEQFF. In nucleotides, the CDR3 is TGTGCCACCAGTGATCGGACAGGGGGCTCCTACAATGAGCAGTTCTTC.

The table lists this clonotype with a few counts. V gene TRBV11-2 combines with J gene TRBJ2-2; TRBD2 agrees at 11 bases. This CDR3 has 17 residues. The germline V gene has CDR1 SGHAT and CDR2 FQNNGV. V was clipped by 6 bases and J by 6 bases; unmatched bases: 12. CDR3 nucleotides: TGTGCCAGCAGACCGGGACTAGCGGCCCGAACGGCCGGGGAGCTGTTTTTT. Translated: CASRPGLAARTAGELFF.

Points on this clonotype: With a far larger clone one base away, a read error is the likely cause. The chain's CDR3 is CASKVPQGSPLHF. In DNA form, the CDR3 reads TGTGCCAGCAAGGTTCCACAGGGTTCACCCCTCCACTTT. The rearrangement uses TRBV6-1 and TRBJ1-6; a weak D match, TRBD1 (6 bases). The CDR3 length is 13 residues. The germline V gene encodes CDR1 MNHNS and CDR2 SASEGT. V shed 7 bases and J shed 9 bases, with 13 bases lying between them.

By proportion, this clonotype is medium-sized. V is TRBV29-1 and J is TRBJ2-5, with 8 bases that match TRBD1. Germline trimming cut 5 bases from V and 4 bases from J; bases unmatched to any gene: 6. Germline values: CDR1 SQVTM, CDR2 ANQGSEA. The CDR3 sequence is 13 residues long. This chain's CDR3 is CSVNQGAGETQYF. CDR3 bases: TGCAGCGTTAATCAGGGGGCAGGAGAGACCCAGTACTTC.

This clonotype is deemed medium-sized. The J gene is TRBJ2-3, the V gene TRBV6-5; 10 bases agree with TRBD2. The germline V gene has CDR1 MNHEY and CDR2 SVGAGI. CDR3 length: 16 residues. With V trimmed by 5 bases and J by 3 bases, 8 bases remained unmatched. The CDR3 DNA reads TGTGCCAGCAGTAAAAGCGGGAGGGCCCTAACAGATACGCAGTATTTT. Residues: CASSKSGRALTDTQYF.

This clonotype is medium-sized in the sample. The V call is TRBV5-6, the J call TRBJ2-2, with D uncertain. V lost 6 bases and J lost 8, with 5 bases in between. CDR1 SGHDT and CDR2 YYEEEE come from the germline V gene. The CDR3 consists of 10 residues. The CDR3 DNA reads TGTGCCAGCAATGGGGGGGAGCTGTTTTTT. Translation gives CASNGGELFF.

This clonotype is deemed medium-sized (0.01 to 0.1%). V and J are TRBV5-6 and TRBJ1-3, with a weak D call TRBD1 (5 bases). CDR3 length: 15 amino acids. Trimming left V 7 bases short and J 4 bases short, with 18 bases between. The germline V gene encodes CDR1 SGHDT and CDR2 YYEEEE. Here the CDR3 reads CASSYRGSAGNTIYF. For the CDR3, the DNA is TGTGCCAGCTCCTACCGGGGGTCTGCCGGAAACACCATATATTTT.

In its sample, this clonotype ranks as medium-sized. The chain recombines TRBV19 with TRBJ1-1, with TRBD1 as a possible D gene (6 bases). Per germline, CDR1 LNHDA and CDR2 SQIVND (reference sequence). The CDR3 has 14 amino acids. V lost 6 bases, J lost 2 bases, and 13 bases lay in between. CDR3 residues: CASSLRGINTEAFF. Here the CDR3 DNA reads TGTGCCAGTAGCCTTAGGGGGATTAACACTGAAGCTTTCTTT.

Details on this clonotype: Given a far larger clone just one base away, this is likely a sequencing read error. The J gene is TRBJ2-7, the V gene TRBV10-3; TRBD2 is a possible D gene (5 bases). The J call could be wrong; TRBJ2-1 is a better fit for the DNA end. The CDR3 runs 12 residues. Germline V gene data show CDR1 as ENHRY and CDR2 as SYGVKD. DNA of the CDR3: TGTGCCATCCTTGGGAGCTCCAGCGTGCAGTTCTTC. This gives the protein CAILGSSSVQFF.

This clonotype was seen at least ten times. The chain links TRBV11-3 to TRBJ2-5; TRBD2 matches at 8 bases. The V segment lost 1 base and the J segment 0 bases; nucleotides outside the gene matches: 7. The CDR3 runs 17 residues. Germline-derived CDR1 and CDR2 are SGHNT and YENEEA. Here the CDR3 DNA reads TGTGCCAGCAGCTTAGTCCATGGAGCGGGGGACCAAGAGACCCAGTACTTC. It codes for CASSLVHGAGDQETQYF.

This clonotype is medium-sized by share. This chain links TRBV7-2 with TRBJ2-7; unclear D gene. CDR1 and CDR2 from the germline V gene are SGHTA and FQGNSA. The CDR3 spans 13 residues. The V end was cut by 1 base, the J end by 5 bases, with 9 bases between. CDR3 loop: CASSLEPYDEQYF. The CDR3 DNA reads TGTGCCAGCAGCTTAGAACCATATGACGAGCAGTACTTC.

This clonotype rates as medium-sized (0.01 to 0.1%). The chain's CDR3 is CASSYSDTGTSVYEQYF. The CDR3 DNA is TGTGCCAGCAGTTACTCGGACACCGGGACTAGCGTATACGAGCAGTACTTC. J is TRBJ2-7 and V is TRBV6-5; 10 bases are shared with TRBD2. The length of the CDR3 is 17 residues. Looked up from germline, CDR1 is MNHEY and CDR2 is SVGAGI. The J segment lost 4 bases and the V segment lost 0 bases, leaving 9 bases of the junction unmatched.

By share, this clonotype counts as medium-sized. The chain links TRBV19 to TRBJ1-5; 7 bases agree with TRBD1. The CDR3 runs 14 residues. CDR1 and CDR2 from the germline V gene are LNHDA and SQIVND (reference sequence). J was trimmed by 6 bases and V by 4 bases; bases with no gene match: 6. CDR3 in DNA: TGTGCCAGTAGTACCCGGGACAGATTTCAGCCCCAGCATTTT. Protein: CASSTRDRFQPQHF.

By share, this clonotype ranks as medium-sized. This chain uses TRBV19 with TRBJ1-1; unclear D gene. Germline values: CDR1 LNHDA, CDR2 SQIVND (reference sequence). The ends were cut back, 9 bases at V and 1 base at J, with 9 bases in the middle. The CDR3 spans 12 residues. The CDR3 spells CASSRENTEAFF. The CDR3 DNA reads TGTGCCAGCTCCAGAGAGAACACTGAAGCTTTCTTT.

This clonotype showed up many times. The chain is built from TRBV7-9 and TRBJ1-2; D is undetermined. V was trimmed by 0 bases and J by 8 bases, leaving 16 bases between them. Germline assignment: CDR1 SEHNR and CDR2 FQNEAQ (reference sequence). This CDR3 contains 15 residues. DNA of the CDR3: TGTGCCAGCAGCTTAGCTCTCGGCCAGATGGGAGGCTACACCTTC. It specifies CASSLALGQMGGYTF.

This clonotype appeared many times. The V gene is TRBV29-1, the J gene TRBJ2-1, with 12 bases lining up with TRBD2. This CDR3 region has 16 residues. J gave up 3 bases and V 1 base, and 4 bases lay outside the gene matches. Germline assignment: CDR1 SQVTM and CDR2 ANQGSEA. CDR3 amino acids: CSVEGLAGADYNEQFF. The CDR3 region has the DNA TGCAGCGTTGAAGGACTAGCGGGAGCCGACTACAATGAGCAGTTCTTC.

Judged by abundance, this clonotype is medium-sized. J is TRBJ2-1 and V is TRBV19; D possibly corresponds to TRBD2 (6 bases). CDR1 is LNHDA, CDR2 SQIVND, per germline (reference sequence). The CDR3 runs to 16 residues. V gave up 4 bases and J gave up 0 bases, with 13 bases separating them. CDR3 DNA: TGTGCCAGTAGTACCAGCGGGCCAAGCTCCTACAATGAGCAGTTCTTC. This codes for CASSTSGPSSYNEQFF.

This clonotype was found many times. CDR3 residues: CASSPQVGGSYEQYF. The CDR3, as DNA: TGTGCCAGCTCACCACAAGTAGGGGGCTCCTACGAGCAGTACTTC. The chain links TRBV18 to TRBJ2-7, with a tentative D call TRBD1 (6 bases). V lost 1 base and J lost 0, with 10 bases in between. The germline V gene has CDR1 KGHSH and CDR2 LQKENI. This CDR3 is built from 15 residues.

V is TRBV24-1 and J is TRBJ2-3; 7 nucleotides agree with TRBD2. CDR3 length: 18 amino acids. The J segment lost 6 bases and the V segment lost 1 base, leaving 15 bases of the junction unmatched. CDR1 and CDR2 (germline): KGHDR, SFDVKD. DNA for the CDR3: TGTGCCACCAGTGATTTTACCGGGGCGGGAGCTTTAACGGATACGCAGTATTTT. It encodes CATSDFTGAGALTDTQYF.

This clonotype appeared a single time. A far larger clone is a single base away, which makes a read error likely. The chain has TRBV29-1 and TRBJ2-1, with TRBD1 matching 9 bases. Gene TRBJ1-2 matches the end of the DNA better, so the J call may be wrong. CDR1 and CDR2 (germline): SQVTM, ANQGSEA. The CDR3 runs 14 residues. CDR3 loop: CSGFGQGRAGGYTF. CDR3 bases: TGCAGCGGTTTTGGACAGGGGCGGGCGGGTGGCTACACCTTC.

The sample holds a few counts of this clonotype. The genes are TRBV12-3 or TRBV12-4 and TRBJ2-7; D remains unclear. V lost 2 bases to trimming and J lost 7 bases, with 15 bases between them. CDR3 length: 14 residues. CDR3 residues: CASSLRIELSEQYF. The CDR3 DNA follows: TGTGCCAGCAGTTTAAGGATAGAGCTGAGTGAGCAGTACTTC.

This clonotype is termed medium-sized. The chain couples TRBV13 to TRBJ2-7; 8 bases fit TRBD1. Losses at the gene ends were 5 bases for V and 3 bases for J; bases not matched to a gene: 9. Germline CDR1 PRHDT, CDR2 FYEKMQ (reference sequence). This CDR3 region has 15 residues. The CDR3 protein is CASSPPGTGVYEQYF. The DNA of the CDR3 is TGTGCCAGCAGCCCCCCCGGGACAGGAGTCTACGAGCAGTACTTC.

By share of the sample, this clonotype is medium-sized. This chain joins TRBV6-6 and TRBJ1-2; possible D gene TRBD1, 6 bases. The CDR3 length is 13 residues. V was shortened by 5 bases and J by 8 bases, with 15 bases between the two germline ends. CDR1 and CDR2 (germline): MNHNY, SVGAGI (reference sequence). The CDR3 region is CASSVRGQGGYTF. CDR3 DNA sequence: TGTGCCAGCAGTGTTCGGGGGCAAGGAGGCTACACCTTC.

By share, this clonotype ranks as medium-sized (0.01 to 0.1%). The chain recombines TRBV30 with TRBJ1-6, with 9 positions matching TRBD1. V trimming: 4 bases; J trimming: 7 bases; junction bases outside the gene matches: 11. Germline CDR1 is GTSNPN and CDR2 is SVGIG (reference sequence). This CDR3 region has 16 residues. The CDR3: CAWITTDRGPNSPLHF. In DNA form, the CDR3 reads TGTGCCTGGATTACAACGGACAGGGGACCAAATTCACCCCTCCACTTT.

As to this clonotype: This likely came from a read error, as a far larger clone is one base away. The J gene is TRBJ2-5, the V gene TRBV29-1, with 10 bases lining up with TRBD2. The DNA end is more similar to TRBJ2-1, so the J call may be wrong. The CDR3 extends over 15 amino acids. CDR1 SQVTM and CDR2 ANQGSEA come from the germline V gene. The CDR3 reads CSDARPSGSFNEQFF. In DNA, the CDR3 is TGCAGCGACGCCCGTCCTAGCGGGAGCTTTAATGAGCAGTTCTTC.

This clonotype was found many times. V is TRBV7-9 and J is TRBJ1-1; tentative D call: TRBD1 (6 bases). Germline V gene data show CDR1 as SEHNR and CDR2 as FQNEAQ (reference sequence). V was shortened by 5 bases and J by 7 bases, with 20 bases between the two germline ends. The CDR3 is 15 residues long. Here the CDR3 reads CASSPSGGGGLEAFF. The CDR3, as DNA: TGTGCCAGCAGCCCATCAGGTGGTGGGGGCCTTGAAGCTTTCTTT.

To note about this clonotype: A far larger clone lies a single base away; this is likely a read error. CDR3 DNA: TGTGCCAGCACCGTTGGGACAGGCGGCTCCTACGAGCAGTTCTTC. This gives the protein CASTVGTGGSYEQFF. The chain carries TRBV6-2 or TRBV6-3 and TRBJ2-1; 8 nucleotides line up with TRBD1. The V and J ends lost 7 bases and 10 bases, in that order; junction bases with no gene match: 15. Germline V gives CDR1 MNHEY, CDR2 SVGEGT. The CDR3 has 15 amino acids.

This clonotype is medium-sized within its sample. The chain couples TRBV6-6 to TRBJ2-7, with a tentative D call TRBD1 (6 bases). The V gene's germline CDR1 is MNHNY and CDR2 SVGAGI (reference sequence). This CDR3 region has 13 residues. Deletions cut 7 bases from V and 7 bases from J, with 17 bases between. In DNA, the CDR3 is TGTGCCAGCACTTCAACAGGGACGGGAGAGCAGTACTTC. Its protein is CASTSTGTGEQYF.

In its sample, this clonotype ranks as medium-sized. This chain joins TRBV6-5 and TRBJ2-7; 12 positions agree with TRBD1. Germline CDR1 is MNHEY and CDR2 is SVGAGI. V lost 9 bases and J lost 7; bases outside the gene matches: 13. CDR3 size: 15 residues. CDR3 protein: CASNPGTGGVYEQYF. The CDR3 DNA follows: TGTGCCAGTAATCCCGGGACAGGGGGCGTTTATGAGCAGTACTTC.

By its share, this clonotype is medium-sized. The rearrangement joins TRBV19 to TRBJ1-1, with 9 bases identical to TRBD1. This CDR3 is 14 amino acids long. The V and J ends lost 5 bases and 4 bases, in that order; junction bases with no gene match: 5. In germline, CDR1 is LNHDA, CDR2 SQIVND (reference sequence). The CDR3 reads CASSGQGKGTEAFF. CDR3 DNA: TGTGCCAGTAGTGGACAGGGGAAAGGCACTGAAGCTTTCTTT.

For this clonotype: A read error likely explains this, since a far larger clone differs by one base. The gene calls are TRBV10-3 and TRBJ2-3, with D tentatively TRBD1 (5 bases). The CDR3 contains 13 residues. V was trimmed by 5 bases and J by 3 bases, leaving 9 bases between them. Per germline, CDR1 ENHRY and CDR2 SYGVKD. The CDR3 region is CAISYQGTDTQYF. The CDR3 DNA reads as TGTGCCATCAGTTACCAGGGAACAGATACGCAGTATTTT.